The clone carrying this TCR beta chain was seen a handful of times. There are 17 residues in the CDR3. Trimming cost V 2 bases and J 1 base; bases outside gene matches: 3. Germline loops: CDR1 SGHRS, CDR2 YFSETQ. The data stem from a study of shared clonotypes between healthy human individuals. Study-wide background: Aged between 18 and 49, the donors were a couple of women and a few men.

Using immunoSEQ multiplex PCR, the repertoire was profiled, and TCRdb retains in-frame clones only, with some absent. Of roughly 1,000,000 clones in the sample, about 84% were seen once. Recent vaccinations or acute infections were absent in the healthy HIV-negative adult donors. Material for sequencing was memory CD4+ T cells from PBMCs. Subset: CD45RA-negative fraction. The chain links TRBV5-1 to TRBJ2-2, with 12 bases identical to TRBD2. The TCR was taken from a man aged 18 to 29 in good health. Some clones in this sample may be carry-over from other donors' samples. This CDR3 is CASSFLGLAGNTGELFF. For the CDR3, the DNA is TGCGCCAGCAGCTTCTTGGGACTAGCGGGGAACACCGGGGAGCTGTTTTTT. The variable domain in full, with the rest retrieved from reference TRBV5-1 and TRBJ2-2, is KAGVTQTPRYLIKTRGQQVTLSCSPISGHRSVSWYQQTPGQGLQFLFEYFSETQRNKGNFPGRFSGRQFSNSRSEMNVSTLELGDSALYLCASSFLGLAGNTGELFFGEGSRLTVL.